The rows below give T cell receptor beta chains drawn from one sample of a study of blood T cells in healthy people across ages. TCRdb redid the calling of the 5' RACE reads with MiXCR, one entry per CDR3 protein. The table shows 1.5 million to 2 million distinct CDR3 sequences, with about 31% occurring only once. The material sequenced was blood. The receptors derive from a woman aged 25 to 39 in good health. The CDR3 runs from the conserved cysteine through the conserved F or W. A D gene is named only where the DNA matches it firmly. The size entry is marked missing in some rows and otherwise reads once, few, many or a size class.

>TRBJ2-7|NA|TRBV3-1|NA
CASSQDQGATRYF
TGTGCCAGCAGCCAAGATCAGGGCGCCACACGGTACTTC
>TRBJ2-3|TRBD2|TRBV20-1|NA
CSARDLTSGGWDTQYF
TGCAGTGCTAGAGACCTGACTAGCGGGGGATGGGATACGCAGTATTTT
>TRBJ1-4|NA|TRBV20-1|NA
CSARREKLFF
TGCAGTGCCCGGCGGGAAAAACTGTTTTTT
>TRBJ2-7|NA|TRBV24-1|few
CATSDYGYEQYF
TGTGCCACCAGTGATTATGGGTACGAGCAGTACTTC
>TRBJ2-5|NA|TRBV7-6|NA
CASSLIQASETQYF
TGTGCCAGCAGCTTAATCCAAGCGTCGGAGACCCAGTACTTC
>TRBJ2-1|TRBD2|TRBV29-1|once
CSVVRETRPLLASPSYKEQFF
TGCAGCGTTGTGCGGGAGACTAGACCGCTGCTCGCATCCCCATCCTACAAGGAGCAGTTCTTC
>TRBJ2-7|TRBD2|TRBV7-8|NA
CASSLALGTSDQYWQYF
TGTGCCAGCAGCTTAGCTTTGGGGACTAGCGACCAATATTGGCAGTACTTC
>TRBJ1-2|NA|TRBV18|few
CASSSYDRTDNYGYTF
TGTGCCAGCTCATCATACGACCGAACGGACAACTATGGCTACACCTTC
>TRBJ2-2|TRBD2|TRBV7-3|NA
CASSLAGIPNTGELFF
TGTGCCAGCAGCCTAGCGGGTATCCCTAACACCGGGGAGCTGTTTTTT
>TRBJ2-7|TRBD2|TRBV6-2/TRBV6-3|few
CASTKGLLAGVDEQYF
TGTGCCAGCACCAAGGGGCTACTAGCGGGAGTGGACGAGCAGTACTTC
>TRBJ2-7|NA|TRBV5-1|NA
CASSDGGVSYEQYF
TGCGCCAGCAGCGACGGTGGGGTCTCCTACGAGCAGTACTTC
>TRBJ2-5|TRBD2|TRBV4-2|few
CASSWTSGDGETQYF
TGTGCCAGCTCCTGGACTAGCGGAGATGGAGAGACCCAGTACTTC
>TRBJ1-5|NA|TRBV4-1|NA
CASSHATAGQPQHF
TGCGCCAGCAGCCATGCTACAGCGGGTCAGCCCCAGCATTTT
>TRBJ1-4|NA|TRBV20-1|once
CSARDNWFVAGEKLFF
TGCAGTGCTAGAGATAACTGGTTCGTAGCCGGTGAAAAACTGTTTTTT
>TRBJ2-1|TRBD1|TRBV20-1|NA
CRAQGAVYNEQFF
TGCAGAGCGCAGGGGGCTGTCTACAATGAGCAGTTCTTC
>TRBJ2-7|TRBD2|TRBV20-1|NA
CSASGLAGVFEQYF
TGCAGTGCTTCGGGACTAGCGGGAGTGTTTGAGCAGTACTTC
>TRBJ2-7|TRBD1|TRBV6-2/TRBV6-3|many
CASSWGQPYEQYF
TGTGCCAGCAGTTGGGGACAGCCCTACGAGCAGTACTTC
>TRBJ2-1|NA|TRBV2|once
CASIVGVYGNEQFF
TGTGCCAGCATTGTGGGAGTATACGGGAATGAGCAGTTCTTC
>TRBJ1-2|TRBD1|TRBV9|many
CASSGTGGNYGYTF
TGCGCCAGCAGCGGGACAGGGGGGAACTATGGCTACACCTTC
>TRBJ1-1|NA|TRBV15|NA
CATSTGRNTEAFF
TGTGCCACCAGCACCGGACGGAACACTGAAGCTTTCTTT
>TRBJ1-6|NA|TRBV10-3|few
CASMVGQGNSPLHF
TGTGCCAGCATGGTGGGGCAGGGGAATTCACCCCTCCACTTT
>TRBJ2-7|TRBD1|TRBV20-1|NA
CSARDLQGPYEQYF
TGCAGTGCTAGAGATCTACAGGGGCCCTACGAGCAGTACTTC
>TRBJ2-3|NA|TRBV29-1|many
CSVFEPNTQYF
TGCAGCGTTTTTGAACCTAATACGCAGTATTTT
>TRBJ2-2|NA|TRBV12-3/TRBV12-4|NA
CASTSDSGELFF
TGTGCCAGCACCTCGGACTCCGGGGAGCTGTTTTTT
>TRBJ2-7|NA|TRBV7-6|NA
CASSKDHRLSYEQYF
TGTGCCAGCAGCAAGGATCACAGACTCTCCTACGAGCAGTACTTC
>TRBJ2-7|NA|TRBV28|few
CATNKGYEQYF
TGTGCCACTAACAAAGGCTACGAGCAGTACTTC
>TRBJ1-5|NA|TRBV18|NA
CASSQGGKGNQPQHF
TGTGCCAGCTCACAAGGAGGGAAGGGCAATCAGCCCCAGCATTTT